This TCR beta chain came from a study of OX40 agonist ivuxolimab in advanced cancers. Study-wide background: The dose-escalation cohort had hepatocellular carcinoma, melanoma, renal cell or head and neck cancer. A mean age of roughly 60 years, range roughly 20 to 85, was recorded, and approximately 85% were male.

V lost 1 base, J lost 8 bases, and 10 bases stayed unmatched. This CDR3 is 17 amino acids long. CDR1 SGHTA and CDR2 FQGTGA come from the germline V gene. Study results and limitations: Relatively little clonal expansion, among the lowest observed, appeared in partial responders at 0.1-3.0 mg/kg.

Patients were excluded for autoimmune disease history or systemic immunosuppression. Clones were sequenced by immunoSEQ multiplex PCR, and TCRdb holds only the in-frame ones, with some missing. The sample has some 80,000 clones; about 92% are singletons. Regarding this clone: Its cognate antigen is unknown.

This specimen consisted of CD4+ or CD8+ T cells sorted from blood, obtained in a trial of the OX40 agonist ivuxolimab. The rearrangement links TRBV7-3 to TRBJ2-2, with 10 bases matching TRBD2. This sequence originates from an adult with an advanced solid tumor such as melanoma, head and neck, liver or kidney cancer. CDR3 nucleotides: TGTGCCAGCAGCTTAAGCTTGGCTAGCGGGGGATCTGGGGAGCTGTTTTTT. Translated: CASSLSLASGGSGELFF. Combining the CDR3 with reference TRBV7-3 and TRBJ2-2 gives the whole variable domain GAGVSQTPSNKVTEKGKYVELRCDPISGHTALYWYRQSLGQGPEFLIYFQGTGAADDSGLPNDRFFAVRPEGSVSTLKIQRTERGDSAVYLCASSLSLASGGSGELFFGEGSRLTVL.